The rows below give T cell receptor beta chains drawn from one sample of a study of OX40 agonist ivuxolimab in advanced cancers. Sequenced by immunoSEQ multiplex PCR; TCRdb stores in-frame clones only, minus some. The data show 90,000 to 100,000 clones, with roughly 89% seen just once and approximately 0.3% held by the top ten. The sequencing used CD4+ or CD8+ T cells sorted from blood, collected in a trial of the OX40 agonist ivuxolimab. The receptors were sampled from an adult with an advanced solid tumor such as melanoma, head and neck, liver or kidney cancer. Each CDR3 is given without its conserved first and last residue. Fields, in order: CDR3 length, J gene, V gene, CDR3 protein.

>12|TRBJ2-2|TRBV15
ATSRGTGAGELF
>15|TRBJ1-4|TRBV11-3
ASSSLAEQGKREKLF
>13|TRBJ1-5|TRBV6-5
ASSYGTGVNQPQH
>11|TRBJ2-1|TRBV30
AWSAQGGDEQF
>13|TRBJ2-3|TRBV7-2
ASSLAVTGSDTQY
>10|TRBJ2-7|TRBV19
ASSPRGGTAL
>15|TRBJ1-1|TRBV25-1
ASSEYVTGQRSTEAF
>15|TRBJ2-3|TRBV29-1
SVEPRTEHFSTDTQY
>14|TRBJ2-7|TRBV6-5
ASSYSIWDSPYEQY
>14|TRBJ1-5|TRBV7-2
ASSLGSRAYNQPQH
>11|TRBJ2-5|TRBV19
ASSRQAKETQY
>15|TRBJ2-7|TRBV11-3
ASSLGSGTGKTYEQY
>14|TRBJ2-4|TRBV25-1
ASSEYEGLAKNIQY
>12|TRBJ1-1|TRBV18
ASSPQGRDTEAF
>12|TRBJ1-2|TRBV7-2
ASSLRAGGNGYT
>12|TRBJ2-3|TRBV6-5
ASSYSHTTDTQY
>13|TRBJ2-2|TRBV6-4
ASSATTGYTGELF
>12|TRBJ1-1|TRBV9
ASSVSGRDTEAF
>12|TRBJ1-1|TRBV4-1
ASSPGHLNTEAF
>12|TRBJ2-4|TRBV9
ASSVEDSINIQY
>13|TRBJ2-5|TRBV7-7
ASSPQPGLGETQY
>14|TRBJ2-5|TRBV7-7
ASSFNQGAGGETQY
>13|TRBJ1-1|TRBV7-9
ASSTGTGGLTEAF
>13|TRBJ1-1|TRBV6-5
ASSPFRGRNTEAF
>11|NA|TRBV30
AWSFGRDHEQY
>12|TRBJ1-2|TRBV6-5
ASSYREGHYGYT
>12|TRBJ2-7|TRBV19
ASSPPDRASEQY
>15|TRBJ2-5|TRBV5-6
ASSPTTGASKGETQY
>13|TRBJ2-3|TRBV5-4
ASSQNWESTDTQY
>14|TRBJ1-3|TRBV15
ATSREGLISGNTIY
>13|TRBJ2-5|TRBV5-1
ASSLEGRIEETQY
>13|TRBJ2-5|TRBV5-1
ASSSLVGNQETQY
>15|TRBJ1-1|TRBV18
ASSSRTGGDSYTEAF
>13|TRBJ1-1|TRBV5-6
ASSVTGTGDTEAF
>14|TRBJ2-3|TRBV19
ASSRVAGGSTDTQY
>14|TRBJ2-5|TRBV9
ASSAVDEDYQETQY
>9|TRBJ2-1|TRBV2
ASTAAYEQF
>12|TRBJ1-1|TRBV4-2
ASSLGRGRGEAF
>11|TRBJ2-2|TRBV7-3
ASSLGGTGELF
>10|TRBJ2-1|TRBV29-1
SVRSPGQWQF
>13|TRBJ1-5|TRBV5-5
ASSLGQGTGQPQH
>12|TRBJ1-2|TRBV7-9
ASSNPGTAYGYT
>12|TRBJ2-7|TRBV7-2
ASSTGQAFYEQY
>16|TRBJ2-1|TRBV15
ATSRDLNSRKSYNEQF
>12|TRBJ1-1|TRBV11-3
ASSSGALGTEAF
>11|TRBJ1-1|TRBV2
ATLRGRGTEAF
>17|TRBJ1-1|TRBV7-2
ASSQHGGNVRPINTEAF
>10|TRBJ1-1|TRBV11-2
ASTPDRAEAF
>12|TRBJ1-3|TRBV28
ASSPGTPGNTIY
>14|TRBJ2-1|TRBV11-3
ASSLWTSGSDNEQF
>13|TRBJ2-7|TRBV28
ASSSRFRGVLEQY
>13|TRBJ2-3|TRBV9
ASSVAGGDADTQY
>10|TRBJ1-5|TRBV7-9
ASSLGYQPQH
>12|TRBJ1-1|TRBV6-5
ASSDDPRDRGAF
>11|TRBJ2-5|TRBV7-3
ASSFRGQETQY
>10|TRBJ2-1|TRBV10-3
AISGKLIEQF